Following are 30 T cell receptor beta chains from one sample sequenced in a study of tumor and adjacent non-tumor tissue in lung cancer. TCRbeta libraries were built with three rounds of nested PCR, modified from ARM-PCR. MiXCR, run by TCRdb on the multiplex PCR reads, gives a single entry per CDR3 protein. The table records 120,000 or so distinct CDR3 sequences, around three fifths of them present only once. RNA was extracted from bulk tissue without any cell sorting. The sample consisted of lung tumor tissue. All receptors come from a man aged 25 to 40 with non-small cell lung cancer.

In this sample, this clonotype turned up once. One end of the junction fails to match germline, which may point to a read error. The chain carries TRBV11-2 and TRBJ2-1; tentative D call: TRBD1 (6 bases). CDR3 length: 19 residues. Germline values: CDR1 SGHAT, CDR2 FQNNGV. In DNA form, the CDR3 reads TGTGCCACCAGCTTAGATCGACGTAACAGGGTTAGCTCCTGCCATGAGCAGTTCTTC. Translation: CATSLDRRNRVSSCHEQFF. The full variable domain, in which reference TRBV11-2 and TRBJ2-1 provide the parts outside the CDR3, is EAGVAQSPRYKIIEKRQSVAFWCNPISGHATLYWYQQILGQGPKLLIQFQNNGVVDDSQLPKDRFSAERLKGVDSTLKIQPAKLEDSAVYLCATSLDRRNRVSSCHEQFFGPGTRLTVL.

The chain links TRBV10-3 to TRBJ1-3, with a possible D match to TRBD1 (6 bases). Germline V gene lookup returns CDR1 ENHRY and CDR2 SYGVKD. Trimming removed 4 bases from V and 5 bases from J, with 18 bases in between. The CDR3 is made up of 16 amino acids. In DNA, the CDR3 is TGTGCCATCAGTGCTGGCGTGACAGGAGGTAGAAACACCATATATTTT. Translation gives CAISAGVTGGRNTIYF.

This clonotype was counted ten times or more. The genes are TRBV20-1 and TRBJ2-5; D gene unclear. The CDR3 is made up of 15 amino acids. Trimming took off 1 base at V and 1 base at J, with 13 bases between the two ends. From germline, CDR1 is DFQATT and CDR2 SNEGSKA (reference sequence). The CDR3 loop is CSARAPGFSQETQYF. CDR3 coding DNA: TGCAGTGCTAGAGCCCCAGGATTTTCCCAAGAGACCCAGTACTTC.

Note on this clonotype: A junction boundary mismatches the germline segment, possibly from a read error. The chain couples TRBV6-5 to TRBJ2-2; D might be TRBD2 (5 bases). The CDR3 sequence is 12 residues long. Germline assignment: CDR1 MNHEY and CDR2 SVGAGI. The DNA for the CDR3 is TGCGCCAGCAGTTACTCGTTCGGGAAGCTGTTTTTT. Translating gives CASSYSFGKLFF.

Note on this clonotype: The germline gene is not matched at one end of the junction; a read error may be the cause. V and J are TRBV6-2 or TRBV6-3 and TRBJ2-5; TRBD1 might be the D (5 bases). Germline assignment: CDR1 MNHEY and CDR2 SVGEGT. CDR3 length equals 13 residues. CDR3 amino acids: CVSSPQEQETQCF. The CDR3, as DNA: TGTGTCAGCAGTCCACAGGAGCAAGAGACCCAGTGCTTC.

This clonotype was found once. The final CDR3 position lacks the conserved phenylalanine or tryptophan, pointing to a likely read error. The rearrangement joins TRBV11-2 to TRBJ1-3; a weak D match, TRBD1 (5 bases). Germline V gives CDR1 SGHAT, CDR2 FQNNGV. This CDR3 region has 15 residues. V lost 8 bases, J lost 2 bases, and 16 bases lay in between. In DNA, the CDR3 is TGTGCCAGCGGCGCTGAGAGGGGCCCTGGAAACACCATATATCTT. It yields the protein CASGAERGPGNTIYL.

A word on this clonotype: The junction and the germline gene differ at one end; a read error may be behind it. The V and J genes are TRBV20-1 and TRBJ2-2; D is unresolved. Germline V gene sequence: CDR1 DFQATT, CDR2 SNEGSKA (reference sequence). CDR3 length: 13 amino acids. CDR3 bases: TGCAGTGATAATGGGCAGTCCACCGAGGAGCTGTTTTTT. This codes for CSDNGQSTEELFF.

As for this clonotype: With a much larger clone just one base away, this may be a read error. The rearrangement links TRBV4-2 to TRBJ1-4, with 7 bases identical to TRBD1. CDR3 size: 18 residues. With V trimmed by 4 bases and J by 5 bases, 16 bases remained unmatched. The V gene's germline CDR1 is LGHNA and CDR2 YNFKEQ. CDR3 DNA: TGTGCCAGCAGCCCTGGGACAGAGGGGATAGAGACCAATGAAAAACTGTTTTTT. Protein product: CASSPGTEGIETNEKLFF.

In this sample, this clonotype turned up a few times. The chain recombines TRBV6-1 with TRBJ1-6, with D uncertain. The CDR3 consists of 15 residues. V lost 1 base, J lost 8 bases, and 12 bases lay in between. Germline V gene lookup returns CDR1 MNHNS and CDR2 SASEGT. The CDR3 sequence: CASSEVHRSHSPLHF. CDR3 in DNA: TGTGCCAGCAGTGAAGTGCACCGTAGCCATTCACCCCTCCACTTT.

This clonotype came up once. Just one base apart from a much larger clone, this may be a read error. CDR3 sequence: CSVGQGTVGYTF. The CDR3 region has the DNA TGCAGCGTTGGACAGGGGACTGTCGGCTACACCTTC. The J gene is TRBJ1-2, the V gene TRBV29-1, with 8 positions matching TRBD1. Germline CDR1 and CDR2: SQVTM and ANQGSEA. The junction had 6 bases not matched to a gene; V was cut back by 4 bases and J by 8 bases. The CDR3 has 12 residues.

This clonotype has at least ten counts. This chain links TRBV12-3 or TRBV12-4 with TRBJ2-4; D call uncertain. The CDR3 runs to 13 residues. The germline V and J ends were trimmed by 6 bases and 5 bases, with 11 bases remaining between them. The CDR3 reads CASRASRENIQYF. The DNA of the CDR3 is TGTGCCAGCAGGGCTAGTAGGGAAAACATTCAGTACTTC.

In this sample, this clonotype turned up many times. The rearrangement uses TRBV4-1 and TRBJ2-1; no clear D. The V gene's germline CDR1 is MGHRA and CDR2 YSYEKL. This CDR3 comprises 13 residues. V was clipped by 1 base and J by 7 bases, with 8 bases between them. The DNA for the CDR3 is TGCGCCAGCAGCCAAGGGCCTTGGAATGAGCAGTTCTTC. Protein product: CASSQGPWNEQFF.

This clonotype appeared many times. This CDR3 is CSARGSDRGGGYTF. CDR3 DNA sequence: TGCAGTGCTAGGGGGTCGGACAGGGGCGGTGGCTACACCTTC. The J gene is TRBJ1-2, the V gene TRBV20-1, with 9 bases that match TRBD1. The CDR3 totals 14 residues. Germline trimming cut 3 bases from V and 7 bases from J; bases unmatched to any gene: 9. Germline CDR1 reads DFQATT; CDR2 reads SNEGSKA (reference sequence).

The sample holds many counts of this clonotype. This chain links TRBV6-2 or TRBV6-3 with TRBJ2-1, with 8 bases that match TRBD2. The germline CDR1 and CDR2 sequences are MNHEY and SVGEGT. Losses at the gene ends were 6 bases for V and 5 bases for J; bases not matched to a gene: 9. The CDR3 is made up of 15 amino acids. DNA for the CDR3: TGTGCCAGCAGCCCGGGGGGGGGCATCAACAATGAGCAGTTCTTC. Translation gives CASSPGGGINNEQFF.

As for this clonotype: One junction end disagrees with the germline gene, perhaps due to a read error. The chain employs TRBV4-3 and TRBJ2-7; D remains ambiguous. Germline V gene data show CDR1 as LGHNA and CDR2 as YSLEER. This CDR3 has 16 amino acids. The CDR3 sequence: CASSQSGQTDAYEEYF. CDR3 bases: TGCGCCAGCAGCCAGTCTGGTCAGACGGACGCCTACGAGGAGTACTTC.

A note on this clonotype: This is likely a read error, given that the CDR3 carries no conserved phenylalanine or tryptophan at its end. This CDR3 is CSVGGVGGFSYEQYL. As DNA, the CDR3 is TGCAGCGTCGGAGGAGTCGGCGGGTTCTCCTACGAGCAGTACCTC. The chain recombines TRBV20-1 with TRBJ2-7; maybe TRBD2 (5 bases). Germline V gene data show CDR1 as DFQATT and CDR2 as SNEGSKA (reference sequence). This CDR3 contains 15 residues.

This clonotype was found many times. For the CDR3, the DNA is TGTGCCAGCAGGGCGGCGGTTAACACAGATACGCAGTATTTT. Its protein is CASRAAVNTDTQYF. This sequence joins TRBV4-2 and TRBJ2-3, with D unclear. CDR1 LGHNA and CDR2 YNFKEQ come from the germline V gene. V gave up 6 bases and J gave up 2 bases, with 12 bases separating them. There are 14 residues in the CDR3.

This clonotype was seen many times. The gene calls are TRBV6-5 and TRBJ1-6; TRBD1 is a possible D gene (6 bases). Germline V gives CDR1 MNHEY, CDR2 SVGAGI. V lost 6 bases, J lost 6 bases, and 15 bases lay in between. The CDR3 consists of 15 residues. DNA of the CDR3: TGTGCCAGCAGCCGCCCAACAGGGACTAATTCACCCCTCCACTTT. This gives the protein CASSRPTGTNSPLHF.

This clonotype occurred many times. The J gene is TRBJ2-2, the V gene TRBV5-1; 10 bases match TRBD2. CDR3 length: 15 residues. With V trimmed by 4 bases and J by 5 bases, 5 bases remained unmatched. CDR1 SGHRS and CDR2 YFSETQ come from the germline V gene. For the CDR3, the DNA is TGCGCCAGCAGCGGCGGGACTAGCGTGACCGGGGAGCTGTTTTTT. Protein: CASSGGTSVTGELFF.

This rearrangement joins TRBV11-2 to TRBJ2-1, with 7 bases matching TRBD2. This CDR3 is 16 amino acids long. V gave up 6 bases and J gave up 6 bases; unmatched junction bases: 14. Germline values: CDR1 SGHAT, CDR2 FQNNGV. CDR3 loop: CASSFEAGMPFNEQFF. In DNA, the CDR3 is TGTGCCAGCAGTTTTGAAGCGGGGATGCCCTTCAATGAGCAGTTCTTC.

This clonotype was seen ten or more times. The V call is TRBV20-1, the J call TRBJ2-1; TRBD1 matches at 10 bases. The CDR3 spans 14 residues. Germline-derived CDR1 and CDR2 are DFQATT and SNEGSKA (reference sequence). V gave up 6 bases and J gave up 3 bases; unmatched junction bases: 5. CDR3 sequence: CSAPGQGNYNEQFF. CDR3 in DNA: TGCAGTGCCCCGGGACAGGGGAACTACAATGAGCAGTTCTTC.

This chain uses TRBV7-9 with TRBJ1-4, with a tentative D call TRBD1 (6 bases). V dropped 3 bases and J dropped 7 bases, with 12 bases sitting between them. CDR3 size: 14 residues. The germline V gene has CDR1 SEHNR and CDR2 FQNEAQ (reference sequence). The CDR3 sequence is CASSLVGTTEKLFF. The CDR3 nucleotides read TGTGCCAGCAGCTTGGTCGGGACAACTGAAAAACTGTTTTTT.

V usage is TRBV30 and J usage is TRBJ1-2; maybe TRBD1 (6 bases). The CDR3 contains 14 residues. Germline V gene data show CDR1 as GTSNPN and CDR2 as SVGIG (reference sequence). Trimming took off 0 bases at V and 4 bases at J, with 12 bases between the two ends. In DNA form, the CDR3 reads TGTGCCTGGAGTGTAGGCAGGGGATCCTATGGCTACACCTTC. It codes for CAWSVGRGSYGYTF.

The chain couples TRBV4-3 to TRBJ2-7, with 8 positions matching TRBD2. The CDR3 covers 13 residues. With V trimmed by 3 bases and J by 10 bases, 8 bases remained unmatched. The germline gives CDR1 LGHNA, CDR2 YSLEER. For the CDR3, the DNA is TGCGCCAGCAGCCAGGGACTAGTGCTCGAACAGTACTTC. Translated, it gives CASSQGLVLEQYF.

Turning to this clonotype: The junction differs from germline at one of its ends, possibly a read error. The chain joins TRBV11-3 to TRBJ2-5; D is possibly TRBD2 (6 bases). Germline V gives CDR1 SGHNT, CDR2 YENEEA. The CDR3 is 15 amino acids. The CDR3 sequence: CASSLITGTGETQYF. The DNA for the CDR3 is TGTGCCAGCAGCTTGATAACCGGGACGGGAGAGACACAGTACTTC.

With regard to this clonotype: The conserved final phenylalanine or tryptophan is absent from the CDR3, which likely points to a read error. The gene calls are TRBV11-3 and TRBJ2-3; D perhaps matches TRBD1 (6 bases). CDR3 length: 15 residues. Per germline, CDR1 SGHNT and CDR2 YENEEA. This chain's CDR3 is CASNLVGTSTDTQYL. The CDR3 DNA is TGTGCCAGCAACTTAGTCGGGACAAGCACAGATACGCAGTATTTA.

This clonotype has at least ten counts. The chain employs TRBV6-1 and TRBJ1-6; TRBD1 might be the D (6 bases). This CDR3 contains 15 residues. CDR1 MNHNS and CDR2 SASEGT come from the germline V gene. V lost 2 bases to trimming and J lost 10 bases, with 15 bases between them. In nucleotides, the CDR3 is TGTGCCAGCAGTGAATTTGGGGGGCTGGGGTCACCCCTCCACTTT. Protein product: CASSEFGGLGSPLHF.

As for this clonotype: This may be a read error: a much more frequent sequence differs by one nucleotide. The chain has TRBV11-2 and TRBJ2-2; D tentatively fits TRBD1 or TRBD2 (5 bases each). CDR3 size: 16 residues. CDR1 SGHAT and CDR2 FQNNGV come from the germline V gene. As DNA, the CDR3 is TGTGCCAGCAGCCTAGGGGCTAGGGCGAACACCGGGAAGCTGTTTTTT. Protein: CASSLGARANTGKLFF.

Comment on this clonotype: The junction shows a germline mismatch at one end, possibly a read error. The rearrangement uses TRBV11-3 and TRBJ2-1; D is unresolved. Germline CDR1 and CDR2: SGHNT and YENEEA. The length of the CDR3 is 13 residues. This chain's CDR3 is CASRPTPGNEQSF. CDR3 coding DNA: TGTGCCAGCAGGCCCACACCTGGCAATGAACAGTCCTTC.

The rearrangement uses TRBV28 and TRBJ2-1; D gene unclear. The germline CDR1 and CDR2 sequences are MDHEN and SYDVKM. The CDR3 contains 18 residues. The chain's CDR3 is CASCSPIAEKSSYNEQFF. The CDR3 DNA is TGTGCAAGCTGTTCCCCCATAGCTGAGAAGAGCTCCTACAATGAGCAGTTCTTC.